Below are 16 T cell receptor beta chains sequenced from a single sample in a study of shared clonotypes between healthy human individuals. Clones were read by immunoSEQ multiplex PCR, and TCRdb kept only the in-frame ones, dropping some. The repertoire holds about 530,000 clones, nearly 80% seen once, with around 12% in the top ten. The sample was PBMCs. The receptors stem from a woman in her forties in good health. Some clones in this sample may be carry-over from other donors' samples.

This clone was seen more than once but under ten times. V and J are TRBV10-3 and TRBJ1-1; TRBD1 matches 8 bases. Per germline, CDR1 ENHRY and CDR2 SYGVKD. The junction had 5 bases not matched to a gene; V was cut back by 5 bases and J by 0 bases. This CDR3 has 15 residues. This CDR3 reads CAISTTGALNTEAFF. The CDR3 nucleotides are TGTGCCATCAGTACGACAGGGGCACTGAACACTGAAGCTTTCTTT.

This clone occurred many times. The chain couples TRBV28 to TRBJ2-2; D remains unclear. There are 16 residues in the CDR3. Per germline, CDR1 MDHEN and CDR2 SYDVKM. Trimming took 3 bases from V and 4 from J, leaving 15 bases between them. The CDR3: CASSFPPTRSTGELFF. The CDR3 nucleotides are TGTGCCAGCAGTTTTCCCCCTACGAGATCCACCGGGGAGCTGTTTTTT.

The genes are TRBV29-1 and TRBJ2-7, with D perhaps matching TRBD1 (6 bases). This CDR3 contains 13 residues. Germline CDR1 is SQVTM and CDR2 is ANQGSEA. V lost 0 bases, J lost 5 bases, and 11 bases lay in between. The CDR3 sequence is CSVEDLGGNEQYF. Here the CDR3 DNA reads TGCAGCGTTGAAGATCTAGGGGGAAACGAGCAGTACTTC.

The CDR3 nucleotides are TGTGCCAGCAGCCCGCCCCTAGCGGGAGTACTGGCGACCGGGGAGCTGTTTTTT. Translated, it gives CASSPPLAGVLATGELFF. The V and J genes are TRBV11-2 and TRBJ2-2, with 10 bases identical to TRBD2. From germline, CDR1 is SGHAT and CDR2 FQNNGV. With V trimmed by 5 bases and J by 5 bases, 14 bases remained unmatched. This CDR3 has 18 amino acids. The variable domain in full, with the rest retrieved from reference TRBV11-2 and TRBJ2-2, is EAGVAQSPRYKIIEKRQSVAFWCNPISGHATLYWYQQILGQGPKLLIQFQNNGVVDDSQLPKDRFSAERLKGVDSTLKIQPAKLEDSAVYLCASSPPLAGVLATGELFFGEGSRLTVL.

The chain joins TRBV7-9 to TRBJ2-1; 13 nucleotides match TRBD2. The CDR3 consists of 16 residues. The V and J ends lost 5 bases and 4 bases, in that order; junction bases with no gene match: 5. Germline values: CDR1 SEHNR, CDR2 FQNEAQ (reference sequence). The CDR3 reads CASSPKGLAGYNEQFF. The DNA for the CDR3 is TGTGCCAGCAGCCCGAAGGGACTAGCGGGATACAATGAGCAGTTCTTC.

The table lists this clone with a count of one. This chain uses TRBV11-3 with TRBJ2-1; 8 positions match TRBD2. V lost 3 bases to trimming and J lost 2 bases; unmatched junction nucleotides: 3. Germline V gives CDR1 SGHNT, CDR2 YENEEA. The CDR3 is made up of 15 amino acids. CDR3 amino acids: CASSFGAGAYNEQFF. CDR3 in DNA: TGTGCCAGCAGCTTCGGAGCGGGAGCCTACAATGAGCAGTTCTTC.

In this sample, this clone turned up many times. V usage is TRBV5-5 and J usage is TRBJ2-3; D is unresolved. This CDR3 spans 16 amino acids. Trimming removed 6 bases from V and 2 bases from J, with 19 bases in between. CDR1 SGHKS and CDR2 YYEKEE come from the germline V gene (reference sequence). This CDR3 is CASNPITETFTDTQYF. The CDR3 DNA is TGTGCCAGCAACCCGATCACAGAGACCTTCACAGATACGCAGTATTTT.

This chain joins TRBV2 and TRBJ2-5; D possibly uses TRBD1 or TRBD2 (6 bases each). The CDR3 is made up of 14 amino acids. The V end was cut by 6 bases, the J end by 5 bases, with 16 bases between. Germline V CDR1 and CDR2: SNHLY, FYNNEI. The CDR3 loop reads CASRGGNHGETQYF. The CDR3 region has the DNA TGTGCCAGCAGGGGGGGCAACCACGGGGAGACCCAGTACTTC.

A note on this clone: Different DNA sequences within this sample yield the same CDR3. This chain connects TRBV7-2 to TRBJ2-1, with D possibly being TRBD2 (5 bases). In germline, CDR1 is SGHTA, CDR2 FQGNSA. Trimming removed 2 bases from V and 9 bases from J, with 8 bases in between. CDR3 length equals 12 residues. The CDR3 sequence: CASSLSGSEQFF. For the CDR3, the DNA is TGTGCCAGCAGCTTAAGTGGGAGTGAGCAGTTCTTC. Filled out from reference TRBV7-2 and TRBJ2-1, the complete variable domain reads GAGVSQSPSNKVTEKGKDVELRCDPISGHTALYWYRQSLGQGLEFLIYFQGNSAPDKSGLPSDRFSAERTGGSVSTLTIQRTQQEDSAVYLCASSLSGSEQFFGPGTRLTVL.

Turning to this clone: Germline is not matched at one junction end, which may reflect a read error. This chain joins TRBV30 and TRBJ1-2, with TRBD1 as a possible D gene (6 bases). Germline V gene data show CDR1 as GTSNPN and CDR2 as SVGIG (reference sequence). The CDR3 length is 11 residues. The CDR3 bases are TGTGCCTGGAGTCCCCCCCCGGGGGCAGGCTTC. Protein product: CAWSPPPGAGF.

This rearrangement joins TRBV4-3 to TRBJ2-3; 8 bases are shared with TRBD2. J was trimmed by 0 bases and V by 1 base; bases with no gene match: 6. The germline gives CDR1 LGHNA, CDR2 YSLEER. The CDR3 has 17 residues. The CDR3 DNA is TGCGCCAGCAGCCAAGCCATTACTAGCGGAAGCACAGATACGCAGTATTTT. This encodes CASSQAITSGSTDTQYF.

The chain carries TRBV14 and TRBJ2-5; 10 bases align to TRBD2. Germline V gives CDR1 SGHDN, CDR2 FVKESK. The CDR3 consists of 14 residues. Unmatched junction bases numbered 2, after V lost 4 bases and J lost 3 bases. The CDR3 sequence is CASSLGLAEETQYF. In DNA form, the CDR3 reads TGTGCCAGCAGCCTAGGACTAGCGGAAGAGACCCAGTACTTC.

The chain couples TRBV15 to TRBJ1-1; tentative D call: TRBD1 (6 bases). The V end lost 1 base, the J end lost 3 bases, and 18 bases lay between the germline ends. The CDR3 contains 17 residues. The germline CDR1 and CDR2 sequences are LNHNV and YYDKDF (reference sequence). CDR3 in amino acids: CATSRVRQGSADTEAFF. DNA for the CDR3: TGTGCCACCAGCAGAGTGAGGCAGGGGTCGGCTGACACTGAAGCTTTCTTT.

V usage is TRBV7-9 and J usage is TRBJ1-1; 7 positions match TRBD1. CDR1 is SEHNR and CDR2 is FQNEAQ in the germline V gene (reference sequence). The length of the CDR3 is 14 residues. V was pared by 5 bases and J by 7 bases, with 10 bases of the junction left unmatched. CDR3 nucleotides: TGTGCCAGCAGCCCGGCTGGACAGGCTCTTGAAGCTTTCTTT. It translates to CASSPAGQALEAFF.

The CDR3 bases are TGTGCCAGCAGCTCAAGACTAGCGGGTACCTACGAGCAGTACTTC. Its protein product is CASSSRLAGTYEQYF. The chain combines TRBV7-2 with TRBJ2-7, with TRBD2 matching over 10 bases. V was pared by 4 bases and J by 2 bases, with 5 bases of the junction left unmatched. The germline V gene has CDR1 SGHTA and CDR2 FQGNSA. The length of the CDR3 is 15 residues.

V gene TRBV5-1 combines with J gene TRBJ2-7, with 7 bases fitting TRBD2. The CDR3 has 14 residues. CDR1 and CDR2 from the germline V gene are SGHRS and YFSETQ. After removal of 5 bases from V and 4 bases from J, the junction contained 9 bases not matched to a gene. This chain's CDR3 is CASRAGPAEYEQYF. In DNA form, the CDR3 reads TGCGCCAGCAGAGCGGGACCAGCGGAGTACGAGCAGTACTTC.